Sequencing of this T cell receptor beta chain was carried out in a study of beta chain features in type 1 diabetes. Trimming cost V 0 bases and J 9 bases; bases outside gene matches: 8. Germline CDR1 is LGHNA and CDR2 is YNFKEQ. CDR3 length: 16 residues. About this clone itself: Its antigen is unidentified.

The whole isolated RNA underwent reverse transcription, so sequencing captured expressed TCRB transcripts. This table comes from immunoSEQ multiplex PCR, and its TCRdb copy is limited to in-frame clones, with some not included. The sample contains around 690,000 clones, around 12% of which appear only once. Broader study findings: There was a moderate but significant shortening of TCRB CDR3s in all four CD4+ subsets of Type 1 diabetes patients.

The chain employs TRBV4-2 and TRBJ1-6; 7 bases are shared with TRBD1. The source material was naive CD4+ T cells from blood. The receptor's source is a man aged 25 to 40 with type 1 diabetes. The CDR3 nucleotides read TGTGCCAGCAGCCAAGATCTTCAGGGGGACGGTTCACCCCTCCACTTT. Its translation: CASSQDLQGDGSPLHF.